These 18 T cell receptor beta chains originate from one sample sequenced in a study of a mutant IDH1 vaccine in newly diagnosed glioma. Time point noted: week 5, during vaccination. In the vaccine, a single dose held 300 ug of the mutant IDH1 20-mer peptide, along with topical imiquimod. Here immunoSEQ multiplex PCR was the method, and the copy in TCRdb shows in-frame clones only, minus some. Here the sample spans fewer than 100,000 clones, more than 85% being singletons. These receptors have no identified antigens. This specimen was PBMCs, taken from a glioma patient whose treatment included an IDH1 peptide vaccine. The receptors originated from a woman aged 45-65 years with glioma.

The chain uses TRBV5-4 and TRBJ1-1, with D unresolved. V shed 0 bases and J shed 1 base, with 13 bases lying between them. The CDR3 spans 16 residues. Germline-derived CDR1 and CDR2 are SGHNT and YYREEE (reference sequence). The CDR3 region is CASSLAFPRTNTEAFF. The CDR3 nucleotides are TGTGCCAGCAGCTTGGCCTTCCCTCGGACGAACACTGAAGCTTTCTTT. The full variable domain, rest sourced from reference TRBV5-4 and TRBJ1-1, is ETGVTQSPTHLIKTRGQQVTLRCSSQSGHNTVSWYQQALGQGPQFIFQYYREEENGRGNFPPRFSGLQFPNYSSELNVNALELDDSALYLCASSLAFPRTNTEAFFGQGTRLTVV.

The chain links TRBV30 to TRBJ2-5; TRBD2 is a possible D gene (6 bases). V lost 2 bases, J lost 6 bases, and 13 bases lay in between. The CDR3 sequence is 13 residues long. The germline gives CDR1 GTSNPN, CDR2 SVGIG (reference sequence). The CDR3 is CAWSMSSGKTQYF. The CDR3, as DNA: TGTGCCTGGAGTATGAGTAGCGGTAAGACCCAGTACTTC.

The chain links TRBV5-6 to TRBJ2-5, with 10 bases identical to TRBD2. V lost 1 base to trimming and J lost 13 bases; unmatched junction nucleotides: 4. CDR1 is SGHDT and CDR2 is YYEEEE in the germline V gene. This CDR3 is built from 12 residues. The CDR3 DNA follows: TGTGCCAGCAGCTTGACTAGCGGGGAAACGTACTTC. It translates to CASSLTSGETYF.

The V call is TRBV30, the J call TRBJ2-7; TRBD1 might be the D (6 bases). Germline CDR1 GTSNPN, CDR2 SVGIG (reference sequence). V was pared by 2 bases and J by 4 bases, with 9 bases between. The CDR3 sequence is 12 residues long. The CDR3 is CAWSRTVYEQYF. The DNA of the CDR3 is TGTGCCTGGAGTAGGACAGTTTACGAGCAGTACTTC.

V gene TRBV2 combines with J gene TRBJ1-2; the match to TRBD1 covers 7 bases. Germline CDR1 reads SNHLY; CDR2 reads FYNNEI. The CDR3 length is 13 residues. The junction had 1 base not matched to a gene; V was cut back by 4 bases and J by 2 bases. For the CDR3, the DNA is TGTGCCAGCAGTGCGGGACAGAACTATGGCTACACCTTC. This gives the protein CASSAGQNYGYTF.

V gene TRBV28 combines with J gene TRBJ2-5; unclear D gene. This CDR3 comprises 12 residues. From germline, CDR1 is MDHEN and CDR2 SYDVKM. V was clipped by 1 base and J by 5 bases, with 5 bases between them. The CDR3 reads CASSLLGETQYF. The CDR3 coding sequence is TGTGCCAGCAGTTTATTAGGGGAGACCCAGTACTTC.

The rearrangement uses TRBV19 and TRBJ2-1; 13 bases line up with TRBD2. The junction had 5 bases not matched to a gene; V was cut back by 4 bases and J by 8 bases. Looked up from germline, CDR1 is LNHDA and CDR2 is SQIVND (reference sequence). The CDR3 extends over 15 amino acids. In nucleotides, the CDR3 is TGTGCCAGTAGTACTCGGACTAGCGGGAGTCATGAGCAGTTCTTC. Translation gives CASSTRTSGSHEQFF.

The chain employs TRBV6-1 and TRBJ2-2; 9 bases agree with TRBD2. This CDR3 comprises 14 residues. Germline loops: CDR1 MNHNS, CDR2 SASEGT. With 7 bases clipped from V and 5 bases from J, the junction kept 5 bases outside the gene matches. The CDR3: CASIAGAGTGELFF. In nucleotides, the CDR3 is TGTGCCAGCATAGCGGGAGCTGGAACCGGGGAGCTGTTTTTT.

CDR3 coding DNA: TGTGCCAGCAGCTTAGGGGTTGGAAACACCATATATTTT. Translating gives CASSLGVGNTIYF. The chain is built from TRBV11-2 and TRBJ1-3, with D unresolved. CDR3 size: 13 residues. CDR1 and CDR2 from the germline V gene are SGHAT and FQNNGV. Trimming cost V 1 base and J 3 bases, with 4 bases left between them. Looking up the rest from reference TRBV11-2 and TRBJ1-3 gives the full variable domain: EAGVAQSPRYKIIEKRQSVAFWCNPISGHATLYWYQQILGQGPKLLIQFQNNGVVDDSQLPKDRFSAERLKGVDSTLKIQPAKLEDSAVYLCASSLGVGNTIYFGEGSWLTVV.

The genes are TRBV19 and TRBJ2-3, with 9 bases fitting TRBD2. This CDR3 is 15 amino acids long. The V gene end was trimmed by 6 bases and the J gene end by 0 bases; junction bases not matched to a gene: 4. Germline loops: CDR1 LNHDA, CDR2 SQIVND (reference sequence). CDR3 DNA: TGTGCCAGTAGGGCTCTAGCGGGGAGCACAGATACGCAGTATTTT. Translation: CASRALAGSTDTQYF. The variable domain in full, with the rest retrieved from reference TRBV19 and TRBJ2-3, is DGGITQSPKYLFRKEGQNVTLSCEQNLNHDAMYWYRQDPGQGLRLIYYSQIVNDFQKGDIAEGYSVSREKKESFPLTVTSAQKNPTAFYLCASRALAGSTDTQYFGPGTRLTVL.

The chain combines TRBV28 with TRBJ1-2; D is undetermined. The CDR3 totals 12 residues. The germline gives CDR1 MDHEN, CDR2 SYDVKM. V dropped 7 bases and J dropped 2 bases, with 8 bases sitting between them. This CDR3 reads CASTAMNYGYTF. The DNA of the CDR3 is TGTGCCAGCACCGCCATGAACTATGGCTACACCTTC.

The CDR3 here is CASARAGSRTETQYF. The CDR3 nucleotides read TGCGCCAGCGCCCGTGCGGGCTCCAGGACCGAGACCCAGTACTTC. This rearrangement joins TRBV5-1 to TRBJ2-5, with D possibly matching TRBD2 (5 bases). The CDR3 consists of 15 residues. CDR1 and CDR2 (germline): SGHRS, YFSETQ. Trimming shortened V by 7 bases and J by 5 bases, and 21 bases separated the two germline ends. Supplemented by reference TRBV5-1 and TRBJ2-5, the full variable domain reads KAGVTQTPRYLIKTRGQQVTLSCSPISGHRSVSWYQQTPGQGLQFLFEYFSETQRNKGNFPGRFSGRQFSNSRSEMNVSTLELGDSALYLCASARAGSRTETQYFGPGTRLLVL.

The chain links TRBV6-5 to TRBJ2-7, with D perhaps assigned TRBD1 or TRBD2 (7 bases each). CDR1 and CDR2 (germline): MNHEY, SVGAGI. The CDR3 sequence is 15 residues long. Trimming took 2 bases from V and 2 from J, leaving 13 bases between them. For the CDR3, the DNA is TGTGCCAGCAGTTACGGGCAGGGGGGGCCCTACGAGCAGTACTTC. It yields the protein CASSYGQGGPYEQYF.

The V gene is TRBV11-3, the J gene TRBJ2-3, with unresolved D. V was pared by 4 bases and J by 6 bases, with 11 bases between. This CDR3 contains 13 residues. Germline values: CDR1 SGHNT, CDR2 YENEEA. CDR3 coding DNA: TGTGCCAGCAGCTCTTGGGGTAGTGATACGCAGTATTTT. Amino acid sequence: CASSSWGSDTQYF. The full variable domain, with the rest looked up from reference TRBV11-3 and TRBJ2-3, is EAGVVQSPRYKIIEKKQPVAFWCNPISGHNTLYWYLQNLGQGPELLIRYENEEAVDDSQLPKDRFSAERLKGVDSTLKIQPAELGDSAVYLCASSSWGSDTQYFGPGTRLTVL.

The table lists this clone with a count of one. The rearrangement links TRBV5-4 to TRBJ2-7; D is possibly TRBD2 (5 bases). CDR1 is SGHNT and CDR2 is YYREEE in the germline V gene (reference sequence). Trimming removed 0 bases at V and 3 bases at J, with 19 bases between. The CDR3 consists of 17 residues. Written as DNA, the CDR3 is TGTGCCAGCAGCTTGGCCGTTGGTAGCGCGATCTACTACGAGCAGTACTTC. Protein: CASSLAVGSAIYYEQYF.

This chain connects TRBV5-4 to TRBJ2-7; 7 bases are shared with TRBD1. Germline V lookup: CDR1 SGHNT, CDR2 YYREEE (reference sequence). CDR3 length equals 14 residues. With 1 base clipped from V and 4 bases from J, the junction kept 5 bases outside the gene matches. CDR3 sequence: CASSLRDRFYEQYF. CDR3 bases: TGTGCCAGCAGCTTGAGGGACAGATTTTACGAGCAGTACTTC.

Concerning this clone: A read error may account for a junction end that differs from germline. The V and J genes are TRBV5-1 and TRBJ2-7; D tentatively fits TRBD1 or TRBD2 (6 bases each). This CDR3 is built from 16 residues. The V gene's germline CDR1 is SGHRS and CDR2 YFSETQ. The CDR3 reads CACRGGTGMGNYEQYF. Here the CDR3 DNA reads TGCGCCTGCAGGGGCGGGACGGGGATGGGCAACTACGAGCAGTACTTC.

The rearrangement links TRBV5-8 to TRBJ2-7; 8 bases map to TRBD2. This CDR3 is 16 amino acids long. CDR1 is SGHTS and CDR2 is YDEGEE in the germline V gene. With V trimmed by 6 bases and J by 3 bases, 14 bases remained unmatched. Here the CDR3 DNA reads TGTGCCAGCACCCCCCTGGCGGGGGGCAAATACTACGAGCAGTACTTC. Amino acids: CASTPLAGGKYYEQYF.